This T cell receptor beta chain was found in a study of T cells in Graves' hyperthyroidism and ophthalmopathy. In the study overall: Pretreatment peripheral blood was obtained at initial diagnosis.

Germline trimming cut 6 bases from V and 2 bases from J; bases unmatched to any gene: 3. The CDR3 loop spans 13 amino acids. Per germline, CDR1 DFQATT and CDR2 SNEGSKA (reference sequence). This clonotype was seen at least ten times. Amplified TCR beta CDR3 regions came from RNA transcripts. The HTBI set primed first-round TCR CDR3 RT-PCR. TCRdb re-called the multiplex PCR reads with MiXCR, one entry per CDR3 protein. The repertoire consists of around 250,000 distinct CDR3 sequences, with 13% to 15% occurring once and the leading ten covering less than 15%. Sequenced material: blood. The chain links TRBV20-1 to TRBJ2-3; 9 bases map to TRBD2. The receptor's source is a woman in her thirties or forties with Graves' hyperthyroidism that later progressed to Graves' ophthalmopathy. DNA for the CDR3: TGCAGTGCCCGACTAGCGGACACAGATACGCAGTATTTT. This translates into CSARLADTDTQYF.